The clone carrying this T cell receptor (beta chain) has only a few counts. The sample originates from a study of identical twins. Germline CDR1 and CDR2: SGHRS and YFSETQ. The CDR3 has 15 residues. V lost 0 bases to trimming and J lost 7 bases; unmatched junction nucleotides: 6. TCRdb analysed the 5' RACE reads with MiXCR anew, one entry per CDR3 protein. The sample consists of under 900,000 distinct CDR3 sequences, 15% to 20% of them appearing once. The same specimen was also included in a second study, on T cells expressing NK-cell markers. From that report: Specificity for HCMV among expanded NKG2C+ T cell clones was not established.

This receptor was taken from a woman aged 18 to 35 in good health. The sample consisted of PBMCs. The chain employs TRBV5-1 and TRBJ2-1, with 8 bases aligning to TRBD2. The CDR3 here is CASSLVASGLNEQFF. CDR3 nucleotide sequence: TGCGCCAGCAGCTTGGTGGCTAGCGGGTTGAATGAGCAGTTCTTC.